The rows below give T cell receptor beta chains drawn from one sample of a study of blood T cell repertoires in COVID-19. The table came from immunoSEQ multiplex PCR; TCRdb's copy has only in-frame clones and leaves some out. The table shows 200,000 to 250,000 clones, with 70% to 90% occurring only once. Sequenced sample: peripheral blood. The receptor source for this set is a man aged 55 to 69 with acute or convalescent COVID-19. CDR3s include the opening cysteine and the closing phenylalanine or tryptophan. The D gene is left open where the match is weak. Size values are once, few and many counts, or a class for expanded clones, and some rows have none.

CDR3: CAWRGTVGGYTF
DNA: TGTGCCTGGAGGGGGACAGTAGGTGGCTACACCTTC
D: TRBD1
J: TRBJ1-2
size: NA
V: TRBV30

CDR3: CASSQGQSGNTIYF
DNA: TGTGCCAGCAGCCAGGGACAGTCGGGAAACACCATATATTTT
D: TRBD1
J: TRBJ1-3
size: few
V: TRBV7-9

CDR3: CASSLASGVANGYTF
DNA: TGTGCCAGCAGCTTAGCATCCGGAGTGGCGAATGGCTACACCTTC
D: NA
J: TRBJ1-2
size: NA
V: TRBV7-9

CDR3: CASSLGTGLSGTEAFF
DNA: TGTGCCAGCAGCCTCGGGACAGGCCTCTCAGGGACTGAAGCTTTCTTT
D: TRBD1
J: TRBJ1-1
size: NA
V: TRBV7-6

CDR3: CASSEGPPPVAFF
DNA: TGTGCCAGCAGTGAAGGGCCGCCACCCGTCGCTTTCTTT
D: NA
J: TRBJ1-1
size: few
V: TRBV25-1

CDR3: CASSFGRRNAEAFF
DNA: TGTGCCAGCAGTTTTGGGCGCCGGAACGCTGAAGCTTTCTTT
D: NA
J: TRBJ1-1
size: NA
V: TRBV28

CDR3: CASGASIGGSPLHF
DNA: TGTGCCAGCGGGGCCTCGATCGGTGGTTCACCCCTCCACTTT
D: NA
J: TRBJ1-6
size: NA
V: TRBV11-3

CDR3: CASSLVADQETQYF
DNA: TGTGCCAGCAGCCTGGTGGCGGACCAAGAGACCCAGTACTTC
D: NA
J: TRBJ2-5
size: once
V: TRBV5-5

CDR3: CASSLMAYEQFF
DNA: TGTGCCAGCAGCTTGATGGCTTATGAGCAGTTCTTC
D: NA
J: TRBJ2-1
size: once
V: TRBV5-8

CDR3: CASNKDSTYEQYF
DNA: TGTGCCAGCAACAAGGACAGTACCTACGAGCAGTACTTC
D: NA
J: TRBJ2-7
size: NA
V: TRBV6-6

CDR3: CASSSQIMNTEAFF
DNA: TGTGCCAGCAGCTCGCAGATCATGAACACTGAAGCTTTCTTT
D: NA
J: TRBJ1-1
size: NA
V: TRBV14

CDR3: CASTSSRGIRDTQYF
DNA: TGTGCCAGTACCTCTTCTCGGGGGATCAGAGATACGCAGTATTTT
D: NA
J: TRBJ2-3
size: few
V: TRBV19

CDR3: CASSSNPGQNEKLFF
DNA: TGTGCCAGCAGCTCCAACCCCGGACAGAATGAAAAACTGTTTTTT
D: NA
J: TRBJ1-4
size: NA
V: TRBV7-2

CDR3: CATSRDQGTRILYEQYF
DNA: TGTGCCACCAGCAGAGATCAGGGGACACGGATCCTCTACGAGCAGTACTTC
D: NA
J: TRBJ2-7
size: NA
V: TRBV15

CDR3: CASSIDLGARTYEQYF
DNA: TGTGCCAGTAGTATAGATCTGGGGGCGCGAACCTACGAGCAGTACTTC
D: NA
J: TRBJ2-7
size: NA
V: TRBV19

CDR3: CASSQVGLAGGSGELFF
DNA: TGCGCCAGCAGCCAAGTGGGACTAGCGGGAGGGTCCGGGGAGCTGTTTTTT
D: TRBD2
J: TRBJ2-2
size: NA
V: TRBV4-1

CDR3: CAISVPGQGANYGYTF
DNA: TGTGCCATCAGTGTGCCGGGACAGGGGGCGAACTATGGCTACACCTTC
D: TRBD1
J: TRBJ1-2
size: few
V: TRBV10-3

CDR3: CATSDSGWRSGYTF
DNA: TGTGCCACCAGTGATTCCGGGTGGCGGTCGGGCTACACCTTC
D: NA
J: TRBJ1-2
size: NA
V: TRBV24-1

CDR3: CASSSERSPNNEQFF
DNA: TGTGCCAGCAGCTCGGAGCGAAGTCCCAACAATGAGCAGTTCTTC
D: NA
J: TRBJ2-1
size: NA
V: TRBV7-6

CDR3: CASRYHGGPSREGNEQFF
DNA: TGTGCCAGTAGGTACCACGGTGGTCCCTCGCGGGAAGGGAATGAGCAGTTCTTC
D: NA
J: TRBJ2-1
size: NA
V: TRBV19

CDR3: CASRKGPGEPNQPQHF
DNA: TGTGCCAGCAGAAAAGGGCCCGGGGAGCCCAATCAGCCCCAGCATTTT
D: NA
J: TRBJ1-5
size: NA
V: TRBV27

CDR3: CASSLEIGVVGGNYGYTF
DNA: TGTGCCAGCAGCTTGGAAATTGGGGTAGTCGGCGGGAACTATGGCTACACCTTC
D: NA
J: TRBJ1-2
size: NA
V: TRBV5-6

CDR3: CASSYTGDSPLHF
DNA: TGTGCCAGCAGTTACACAGGGGATTCACCCCTCCACTTT
D: TRBD1
J: TRBJ1-6
size: NA
V: TRBV6-5

CDR3: CASSLAAAYEQYF
DNA: TGTGCCAGCAGTTTAGCGGCAGCCTACGAGCAGTACTTC
D: NA
J: TRBJ2-7
size: NA
V: TRBV12-3/TRBV12-4

CDR3: CASSLRGQTEKLFF
DNA: TGCGCCAGCAGCCTTCGCGGACAGACTGAAAAACTGTTTTTT
D: NA
J: TRBJ1-4
size: NA
V: TRBV5-1

CDR3: CAWSRGAGGGNEQFF
DNA: TGTGCCTGGAGCCGGGGGGCGGGAGGGGGAAATGAGCAGTTCTTC
D: TRBD2
J: TRBJ2-1
size: NA
V: TRBV30

CDR3: CASSVTGFPNTGELFF
DNA: TGTGCCAGCAGTGTGACAGGGTTCCCGAACACCGGGGAGCTGTTTTTT
D: TRBD1
J: TRBJ2-2
size: once
V: TRBV28

CDR3: CASSSWTGSSYNEQFF
DNA: TGTGCCAGCAGCTCTTGGACAGGGAGCTCCTACAATGAGCAGTTCTTC
D: TRBD1
J: TRBJ2-1
size: NA
V: TRBV27

CDR3: CASSLIPGQGVPYEQYF
DNA: TGTGCCAGCAGTCTTATCCCAGGACAGGGGGTGCCCTACGAGCAGTACTTC
D: TRBD1
J: TRBJ2-7
size: NA
V: TRBV28

CDR3: CASSSGLAGAPEQYF
DNA: TGTGCCAGCAGTTCCGGACTAGCGGGAGCACCCGAGCAGTACTTC
D: TRBD2
J: TRBJ2-7
size: NA
V: TRBV6-6

CDR3: CASSLGAANYGYTF
DNA: TGTGCCAGCAGTTTGGGGGCGGCTAACTATGGCTACACCTTC
D: NA
J: TRBJ1-2
size: NA
V: TRBV28

CDR3: CASSRRLGSDSSYNSPLHF
DNA: TGTGCCAGCAGCCGAAGATTAGGGTCAGACAGCTCCTATAATTCACCCCTCCACTTT
D: NA
J: TRBJ1-6
size: once
V: TRBV28

CDR3: CAWSGGYEQYF
DNA: TGTGCCTGGAGTGGAGGGTACGAGCAGTACTTC
D: NA
J: TRBJ2-7
size: NA
V: TRBV30

CDR3: CASSLVDSGTGGVGTF
DNA: TGTGCCAGCAGCTTAGTTGACTCCGGGACAGGGGGCGTTGGCACCTTC
D: TRBD1
J: TRBJ1-2
size: NA
V: TRBV7-8

CDR3: CASSPRETQYF
DNA: TGTGCCAGCAGCCCCAGAGAGACCCAGTACTTC
D: NA
J: TRBJ2-5
size: few
V: TRBV7-8

CDR3: CAWSRTGAGNTIYF
DNA: TGTGCCTGGAGTCGGACAGGGGCTGGAAACACCATATATTTT
D: TRBD1
J: TRBJ1-3
size: NA
V: TRBV30

CDR3: CASSESGGNQPQHF
DNA: TGTGCCAGCAGTGAATCAGGGGGCAATCAGCCCCAGCATTTT
D: NA
J: TRBJ1-5
size: NA
V: TRBV6-1

CDR3: CASSQDPGGGFTNEKLFF
DNA: TGCGCCAGCAGCCAAGATCCGGGGGGCGGTTTCACTAATGAAAAACTGTTTTTT
D: NA
J: TRBJ1-4
size: NA
V: TRBV4-3

CDR3: CASSPQLGQGGDYSNQPQHF
DNA: TGTGCCAGCAGTCCGCAGTTGGGACAGGGGGGGGATTATAGCAATCAGCCCCAGCATTTT
D: TRBD1
J: TRBJ1-5
size: NA
V: TRBV28

CDR3: CASRQDSHTGELFF
DNA: TGCGCCAGCAGACAGGACAGTCACACCGGGGAGCTGTTTTTT
D: NA
J: TRBJ2-2
size: NA
V: TRBV5-1

CDR3: CATSSGRGQGFSYYGYTF
DNA: TGTGCCACCAGCAGCGGACGGGGACAGGGGTTCTCCTACTATGGCTACACCTTC
D: TRBD1
J: TRBJ1-2
size: once
V: TRBV15

CDR3: CASSQGRGPNYGYTF
DNA: TGTGCCAGCAGCCAAGGGAGAGGGCCGAACTATGGCTACACCTTC
D: NA
J: TRBJ1-2
size: NA
V: TRBV3-1/TRBV3-2

CDR3: CASSPVRDTDTQYF
DNA: TGTGCCAGCAGTCCCGTGCGGGACACAGATACGCAGTATTTT
D: NA
J: TRBJ2-3
size: NA
V: TRBV28

CDR3: CATSDVLAGVADTQYF
DNA: TGTGCCACCAGTGACGTTCTAGCGGGAGTCGCAGATACGCAGTATTTT
D: TRBD2
J: TRBJ2-3
size: NA
V: TRBV24-1

CDR3: CASSLGTGSSVSPYEQYF
DNA: TGTGCCAGCAGCTTAGGGACAGGGAGTTCTGTCTCACCCTACGAGCAGTACTTC
D: TRBD1
J: TRBJ2-7
size: few
V: TRBV5-6

CDR3: CASSKLAVTGELFF
DNA: TGTGCCAGCAGTAAACTAGCGGTCACCGGGGAGCTGTTTTTT
D: TRBD2
J: TRBJ2-2
size: NA
V: TRBV25-1

CDR3: CASKPAGVDTQYF
DNA: TGTGCCAGCAAGCCAGCGGGAGTGGATACGCAGTATTTT
D: TRBD2
J: TRBJ2-3
size: NA
V: TRBV27

CDR3: CASSYRTGTEAFF
DNA: TGTGCCAGCAGTTACCGGACGGGGACTGAAGCTTTCTTT
D: NA
J: TRBJ1-1
size: NA
V: TRBV6-6

CDR3: CASSQERGTGELFF
DNA: TGCGCCAGCAGCCAAGAGAGGGGGACCGGGGAGCTGTTTTTT
D: NA
J: TRBJ2-2
size: NA
V: TRBV4-3

CDR3: CASSRRGLPDTQYF
DNA: TGTGCCAGCAGCCGTAGGGGACTGCCAGATACGCAGTATTTT
D: NA
J: TRBJ2-3
size: few
V: TRBV11-3

CDR3: CASTGLAGVRGNEQFF
DNA: TGTGCCAGTACAGGTCTAGCGGGAGTCCGCGGCAATGAGCAGTTCTTC
D: TRBD2
J: TRBJ2-1
size: NA
V: TRBV19

CDR3: CASSPQTSDTQYF
DNA: TGTGCCAGCAGTCCCCAAACATCAGATACGCAGTATTTT
D: NA
J: TRBJ2-3
size: once
V: TRBV12-3/TRBV12-4

CDR3: CSAIRTTEAFF
DNA: TGCAGTGCTATCCGGACAACTGAAGCTTTCTTT
D: NA
J: TRBJ1-1
size: once
V: TRBV20-1

CDR3: CASSFGTDYEQYF
DNA: TGTGCCAGCAGCTTCGGGACAGACTACGAGCAGTACTTC
D: TRBD1
J: TRBJ2-7
size: NA
V: TRBV7-2

CDR3: CASSLYRVEAYEQYF
DNA: TGTGCCAGCAGCTTGTACAGGGTTGAGGCCTACGAGCAGTACTTC
D: NA
J: TRBJ2-7
size: NA
V: TRBV7-6

CDR3: CASSQGDRDASYEQYF
DNA: TGTGCCAGCAGCCAGGGGGACAGGGACGCTTCCTACGAGCAGTACTTC
D: TRBD1
J: TRBJ2-7
size: once
V: TRBV4-2

CDR3: CASSYSGLSSPLHF
DNA: TGTGCCAGCAGTTACTCGGGGCTGAGTTCACCCCTCCACTTT
D: NA
J: TRBJ1-6
size: NA
V: TRBV6-6

CDR3: CAWSKTTGANVLTF
DNA: TGTGCCTGGAGTAAGACAACTGGGGCCAACGTCCTGACTTTC
D: NA
J: TRBJ2-6
size: NA
V: TRBV30

CDR3: CASSTPVSGSTYEQFF
DNA: TGTGCCAGCAGTACCCCGGTTAGCGGGAGTACTTATGAGCAGTTCTTC
D: TRBD2
J: TRBJ2-1
size: NA
V: TRBV6-6

CDR3: CASSLALGGGGNQPQHF
DNA: TGTGCCAGCAGCTTAGCGCTTGGAGGGGGCGGCAATCAGCCCCAGCATTTT
D: TRBD1
J: TRBJ1-5
size: NA
V: TRBV7-2